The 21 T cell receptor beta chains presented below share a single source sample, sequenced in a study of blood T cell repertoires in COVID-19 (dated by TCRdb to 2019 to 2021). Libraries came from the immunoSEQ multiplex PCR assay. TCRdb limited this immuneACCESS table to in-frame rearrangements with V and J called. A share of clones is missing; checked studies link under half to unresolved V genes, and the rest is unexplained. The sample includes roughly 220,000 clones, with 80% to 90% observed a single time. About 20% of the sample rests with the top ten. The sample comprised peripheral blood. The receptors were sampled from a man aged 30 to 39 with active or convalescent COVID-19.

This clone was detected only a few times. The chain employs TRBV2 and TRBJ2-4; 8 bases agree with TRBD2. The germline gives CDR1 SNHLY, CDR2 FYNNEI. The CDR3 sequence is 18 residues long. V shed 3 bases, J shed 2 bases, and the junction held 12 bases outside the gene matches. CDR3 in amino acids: CASSDDIGGRKSKNIQYF. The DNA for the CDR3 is TGTGCCAGCAGTGACGATATCGGCGGGAGGAAGTCCAAAAACATTCAGTACTTC.

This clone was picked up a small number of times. As DNA, the CDR3 is TGTGCCAGCAGCACCATCAGGGGGTGGGAGGCGTTGGACACTGAAGCTTTCTTT. Protein product: CASSTIRGWEALDTEAFF. The rearrangement links TRBV7-9 to TRBJ1-1, with 7 bases fitting TRBD1. The germline CDR1 and CDR2 sequences are SEHNR and FQNEAQ (reference sequence). J was trimmed by 3 bases and V by 5 bases; bases with no gene match: 18. The CDR3 runs 18 residues.

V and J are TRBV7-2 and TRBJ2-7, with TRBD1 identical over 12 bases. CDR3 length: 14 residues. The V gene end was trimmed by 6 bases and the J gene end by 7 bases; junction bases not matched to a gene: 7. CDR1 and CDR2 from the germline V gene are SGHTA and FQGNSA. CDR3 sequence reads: CASSPGQGAREQYF. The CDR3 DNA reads TGTGCCAGCAGTCCGGGACAGGGGGCTCGGGAGCAGTACTTC. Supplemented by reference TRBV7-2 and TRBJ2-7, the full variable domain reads GAGVSQSPSNKVTEKGKDVELRCDPISGHTALYWYRQSLGQGLEFLIYFQGNSAPDKSGLPSDRFSAERTGGSVSTLTIQRTQQEDSAVYLCASSPGQGAREQYFGPGTRLTVT.

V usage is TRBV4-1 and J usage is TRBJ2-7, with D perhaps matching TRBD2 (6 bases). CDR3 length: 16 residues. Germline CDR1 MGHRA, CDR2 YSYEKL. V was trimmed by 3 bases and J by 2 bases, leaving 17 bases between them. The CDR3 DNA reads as TGCGCCAGCAGCCATCCCGTTTTTAGCGGAGCCTACGAGCAGTACTTC. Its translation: CASSHPVFSGAYEQYF.

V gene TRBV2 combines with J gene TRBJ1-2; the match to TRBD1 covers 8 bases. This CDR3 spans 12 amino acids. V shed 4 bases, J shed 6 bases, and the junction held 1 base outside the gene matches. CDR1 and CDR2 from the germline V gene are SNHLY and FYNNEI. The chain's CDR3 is CASSATGDGYTF. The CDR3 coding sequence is TGTGCCAGCAGTGCGACAGGGGATGGCTACACCTTC.

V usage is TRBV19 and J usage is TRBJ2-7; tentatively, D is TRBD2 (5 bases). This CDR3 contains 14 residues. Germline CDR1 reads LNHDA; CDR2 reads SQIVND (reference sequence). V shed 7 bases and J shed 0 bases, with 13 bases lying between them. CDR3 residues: CASTNTGSSYEQYF. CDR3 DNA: TGTGCCAGTACCAATACGGGAAGCTCCTACGAGCAGTACTTC.

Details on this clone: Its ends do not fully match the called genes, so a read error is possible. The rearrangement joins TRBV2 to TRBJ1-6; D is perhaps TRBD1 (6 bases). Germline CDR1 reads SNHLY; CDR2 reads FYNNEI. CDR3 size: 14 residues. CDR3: CASIEQGPNSPLHF. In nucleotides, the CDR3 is TGTGCCAGCATTGAACAGGGTCCCAATTCACCCCTCCACTTT. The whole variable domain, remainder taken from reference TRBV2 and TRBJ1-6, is EPEVTQTPSHQVTQMGQEVILRCVPISNHLYFYWYRQILGQKVEFLVSFYNNEISEKSEIFDDQFSVERPDGSNFTLKIRSTKLEDSAMYFCASIEQGPNSPLHFGNGTRLTVT.

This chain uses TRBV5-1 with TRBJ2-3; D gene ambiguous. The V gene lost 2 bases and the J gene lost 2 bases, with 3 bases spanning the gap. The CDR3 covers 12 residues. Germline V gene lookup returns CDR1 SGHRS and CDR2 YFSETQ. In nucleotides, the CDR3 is TGCGCCAGCAGCTTCCACACAGATACGCAGTATTTT. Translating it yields CASSFHTDTQYF.

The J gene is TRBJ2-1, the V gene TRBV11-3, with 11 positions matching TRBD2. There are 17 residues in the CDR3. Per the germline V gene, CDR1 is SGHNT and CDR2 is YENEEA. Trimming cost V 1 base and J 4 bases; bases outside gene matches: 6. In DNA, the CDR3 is TGTGCCAGCAGCTTAGCTCCCGGGACTAGCGGATACAATGAGCAGTTCTTC. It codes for CASSLAPGTSGYNEQFF.

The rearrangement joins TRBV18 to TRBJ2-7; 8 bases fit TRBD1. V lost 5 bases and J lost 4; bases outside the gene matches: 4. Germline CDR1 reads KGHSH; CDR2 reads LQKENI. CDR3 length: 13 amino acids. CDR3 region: CASSYGQGYEQYF. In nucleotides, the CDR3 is TGTGCCAGCTCATATGGACAGGGATACGAGCAGTACTTC.

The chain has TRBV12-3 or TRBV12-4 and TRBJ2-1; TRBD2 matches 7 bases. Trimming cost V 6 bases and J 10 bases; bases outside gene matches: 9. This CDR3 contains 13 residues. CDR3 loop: CASSPEGAGEQFF. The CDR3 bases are TGTGCCAGCAGCCCTGAAGGAGCGGGGGAGCAGTTCTTC.

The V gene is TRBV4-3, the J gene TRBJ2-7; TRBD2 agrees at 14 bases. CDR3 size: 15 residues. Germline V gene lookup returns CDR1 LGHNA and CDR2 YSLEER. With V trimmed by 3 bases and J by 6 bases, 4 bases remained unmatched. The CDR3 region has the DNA TGCGCCAGCAGCCAGCGCGGGACTAGCGGGAGCGAGCAGTACTTC. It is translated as CASSQRGTSGSEQYF.

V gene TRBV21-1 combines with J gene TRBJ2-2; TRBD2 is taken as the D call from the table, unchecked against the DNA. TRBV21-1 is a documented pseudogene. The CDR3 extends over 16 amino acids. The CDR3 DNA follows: TGTGCCAGCAGCAGGCCCCGAAGGTCCGACTTAGGGGAGCTGTTTTTT. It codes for CASSRPRRSDLGELFF.

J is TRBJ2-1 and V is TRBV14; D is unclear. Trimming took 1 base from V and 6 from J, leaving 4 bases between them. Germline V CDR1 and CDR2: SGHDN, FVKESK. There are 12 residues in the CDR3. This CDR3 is CASSQVFNEQFF. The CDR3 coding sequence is TGTGCCAGCAGCCAAGTATTCAATGAGCAGTTCTTC. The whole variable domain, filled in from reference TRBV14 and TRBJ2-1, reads EAGVTQFPSHSVIEKGQTVTLRCDPISGHDNLYWYRRVMGKEIKFLLHFVKESKQDESGMPNNRFLAERTGGTYSTLKVQPAELEDSGVYFCASSQVFNEQFFGPGTRLTVL.

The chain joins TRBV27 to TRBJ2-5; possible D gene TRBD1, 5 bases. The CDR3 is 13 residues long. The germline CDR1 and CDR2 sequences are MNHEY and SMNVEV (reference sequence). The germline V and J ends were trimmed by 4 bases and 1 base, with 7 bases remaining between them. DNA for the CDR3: TGTGCCAGCAGTTCCAGGGCCCAAGAGACCCAGTACTTC. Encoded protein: CASSSRAQETQYF.

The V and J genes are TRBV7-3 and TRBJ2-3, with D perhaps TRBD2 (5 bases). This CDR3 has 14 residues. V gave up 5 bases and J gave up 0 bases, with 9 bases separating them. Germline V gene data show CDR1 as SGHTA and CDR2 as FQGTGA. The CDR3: CASSRGTSTDTQYF. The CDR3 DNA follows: TGTGCCAGCAGCCGGGGAACTAGCACAGATACGCAGTATTTT.

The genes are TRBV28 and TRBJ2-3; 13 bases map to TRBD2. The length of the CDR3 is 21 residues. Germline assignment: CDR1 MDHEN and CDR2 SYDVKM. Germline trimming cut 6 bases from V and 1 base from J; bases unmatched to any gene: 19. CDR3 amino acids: CASSFRSGLAGEVWGTDTQYF. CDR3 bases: TGTGCCAGCAGCTTCCGCTCAGGACTAGCGGGAGAGGTGTGGGGCACAGATACGCAGTATTTT.

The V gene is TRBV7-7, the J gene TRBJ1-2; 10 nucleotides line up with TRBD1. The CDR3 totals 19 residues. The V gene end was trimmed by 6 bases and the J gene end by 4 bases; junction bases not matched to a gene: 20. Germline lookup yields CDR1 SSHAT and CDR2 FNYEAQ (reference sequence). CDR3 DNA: TGTGCCAGCAGGAACAAGGCCGCCCGAGACGACAGGGGGCTCTATGGCTACACCTTC. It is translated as CASRNKAARDDRGLYGYTF.

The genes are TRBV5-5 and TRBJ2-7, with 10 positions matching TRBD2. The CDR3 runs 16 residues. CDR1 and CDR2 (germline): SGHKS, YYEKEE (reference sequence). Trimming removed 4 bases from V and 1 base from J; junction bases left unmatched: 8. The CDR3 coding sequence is TGTGCCAGCAGCCCCGTTCCGGGACTAGCGTCCTACGAGCAGTACTTC. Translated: CASSPVPGLASYEQYF.

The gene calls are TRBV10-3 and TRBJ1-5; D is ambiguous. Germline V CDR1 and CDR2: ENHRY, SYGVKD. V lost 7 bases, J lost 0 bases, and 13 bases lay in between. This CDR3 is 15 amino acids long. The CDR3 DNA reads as TGTGCCATCATTTGGAGGTACTATAGCAATCAGCCCCAGCATTTT. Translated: CAIIWRYYSNQPQHF.

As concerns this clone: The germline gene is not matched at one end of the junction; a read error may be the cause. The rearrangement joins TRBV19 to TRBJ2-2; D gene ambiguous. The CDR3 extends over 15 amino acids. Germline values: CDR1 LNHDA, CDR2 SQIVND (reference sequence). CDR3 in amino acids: CASSVDSRNTGELFF. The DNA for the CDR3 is TGTGCCAGTAGTGTAGACTCCCGGAACACCGGGGAGCTGTTTTTT.